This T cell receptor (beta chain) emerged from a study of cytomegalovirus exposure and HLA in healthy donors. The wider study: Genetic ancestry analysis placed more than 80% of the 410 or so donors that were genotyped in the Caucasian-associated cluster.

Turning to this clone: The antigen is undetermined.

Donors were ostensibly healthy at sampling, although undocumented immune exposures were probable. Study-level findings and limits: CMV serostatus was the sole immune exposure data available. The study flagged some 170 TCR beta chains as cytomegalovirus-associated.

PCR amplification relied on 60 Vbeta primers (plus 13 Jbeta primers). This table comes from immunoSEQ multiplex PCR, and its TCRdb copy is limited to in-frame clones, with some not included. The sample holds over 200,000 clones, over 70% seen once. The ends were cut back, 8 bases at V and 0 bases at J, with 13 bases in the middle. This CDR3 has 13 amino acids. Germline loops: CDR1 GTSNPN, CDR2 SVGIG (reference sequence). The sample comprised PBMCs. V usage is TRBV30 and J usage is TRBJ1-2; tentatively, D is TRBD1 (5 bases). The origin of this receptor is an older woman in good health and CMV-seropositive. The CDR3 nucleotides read TGTGCCGGGACCCCGAGCTCTAACTATGGCTACACCTTC. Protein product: CAGTPSSNYGYTF.